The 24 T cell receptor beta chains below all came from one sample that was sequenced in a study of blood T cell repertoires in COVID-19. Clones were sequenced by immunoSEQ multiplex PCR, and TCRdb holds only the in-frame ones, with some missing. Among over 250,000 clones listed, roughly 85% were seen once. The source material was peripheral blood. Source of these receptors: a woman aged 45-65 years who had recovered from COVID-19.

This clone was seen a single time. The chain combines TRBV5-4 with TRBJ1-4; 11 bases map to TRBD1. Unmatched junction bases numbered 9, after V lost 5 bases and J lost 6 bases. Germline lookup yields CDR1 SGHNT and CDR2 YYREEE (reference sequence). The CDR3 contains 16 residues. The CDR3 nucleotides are TGTGCCAGCAGTCGCAACGGACAGGGGGCCGATGAAAAACTGTTTTTT. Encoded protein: CASSRNGQGADEKLFF.

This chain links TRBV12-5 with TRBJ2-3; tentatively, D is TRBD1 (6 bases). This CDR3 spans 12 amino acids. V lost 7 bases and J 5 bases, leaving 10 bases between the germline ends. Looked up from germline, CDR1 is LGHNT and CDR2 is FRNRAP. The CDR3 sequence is CASAGAGDTQYF. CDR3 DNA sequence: TGTGCTAGTGCAGGGGCGGGAGATACGCAGTATTTT. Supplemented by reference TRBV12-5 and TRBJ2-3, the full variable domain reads DARVTQTPRHKVTEMGQEVTMRCQPILGHNTVFWYRQTMMQGLELLAYFRNRAPLDDSGMPKDRFSAEMPDATLATLKIQPSEPRDSAVYFCASAGAGDTQYFGPGTRLTVL.

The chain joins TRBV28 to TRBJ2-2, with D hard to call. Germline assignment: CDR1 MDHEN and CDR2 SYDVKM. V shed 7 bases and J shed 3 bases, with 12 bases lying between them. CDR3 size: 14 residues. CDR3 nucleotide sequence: TGTGCCAGCACTGGGCAGTTTTACACCGGGGAGCTGTTTTTT. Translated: CASTGQFYTGELFF.

The CDR3 region has the DNA TGTGCCAGCAGCCAAGATGACTCCAATCAGCCCCAGCATTTT. Amino acid sequence: CASSQDDSNQPQHF. The V call is TRBV3-1 (or the pseudogene TRBV3-2), the J call TRBJ1-5; D uncertain. The germline V gene has CDR1 LGHDT and CDR2 YNNKEL (reference sequence). Trimming removed 0 bases at V and 3 bases at J, with 6 bases between. CDR3 length: 14 residues.

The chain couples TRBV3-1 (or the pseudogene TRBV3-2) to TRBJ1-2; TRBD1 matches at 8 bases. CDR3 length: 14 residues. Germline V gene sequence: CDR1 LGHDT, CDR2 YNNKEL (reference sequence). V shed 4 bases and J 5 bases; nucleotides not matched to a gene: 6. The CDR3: CASSPPGGEYGYTF. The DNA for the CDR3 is TGTGCCAGCAGCCCACCAGGGGGCGAATATGGCTACACCTTC.

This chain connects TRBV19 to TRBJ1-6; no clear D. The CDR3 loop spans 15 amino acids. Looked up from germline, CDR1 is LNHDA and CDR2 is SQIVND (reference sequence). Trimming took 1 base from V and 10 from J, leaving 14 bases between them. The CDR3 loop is CASSIAPAVRSPLHF. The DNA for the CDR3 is TGTGCCAGTAGTATAGCCCCGGCGGTAAGGTCACCCCTCCACTTT.

The CDR3 sequence is CASSPSLTGVRQPQHF. Written as DNA, the CDR3 is TGTGCCAGCAGTCCCTCATTAACAGGGGTGAGACAGCCCCAGCATTTT. V and J are TRBV28 and TRBJ1-5; 7 bases fit TRBD1. This CDR3 has 16 amino acids. Trimming took 5 bases from V and 7 from J; bases not matched to a gene: 14. Germline V gene lookup returns CDR1 MDHEN and CDR2 SYDVKM.

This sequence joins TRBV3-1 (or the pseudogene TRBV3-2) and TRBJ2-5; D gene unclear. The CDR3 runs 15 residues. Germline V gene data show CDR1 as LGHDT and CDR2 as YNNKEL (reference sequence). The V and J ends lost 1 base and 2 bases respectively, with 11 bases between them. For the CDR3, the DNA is TGTGCCAGCAGCCAAGCCCATCTACAGCAAGAGACCCAGTACTTC. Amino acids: CASSQAHLQQETQYF.

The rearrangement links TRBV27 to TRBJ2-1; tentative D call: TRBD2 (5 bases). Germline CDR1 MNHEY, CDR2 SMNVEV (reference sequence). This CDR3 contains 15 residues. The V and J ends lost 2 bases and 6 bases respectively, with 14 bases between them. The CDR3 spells CASSLVPVGANEQFF. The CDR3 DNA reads TGTGCCAGCAGTTTAGTCCCTGTGGGAGCCAATGAGCAGTTCTTC.

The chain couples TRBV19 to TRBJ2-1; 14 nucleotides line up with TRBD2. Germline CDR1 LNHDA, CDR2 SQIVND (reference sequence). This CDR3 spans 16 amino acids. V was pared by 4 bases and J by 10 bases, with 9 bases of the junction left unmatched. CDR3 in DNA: TGTGCCAGTAGTAATGGACTAGCGGGAGGCGGTGGGGAGCAGTTCTTC. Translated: CASSNGLAGGGGEQFF. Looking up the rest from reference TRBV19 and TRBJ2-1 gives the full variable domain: DGGITQSPKYLFRKEGQNVTLSCEQNLNHDAMYWYRQDPGQGLRLIYYSQIVNDFQKGDIAEGYSVSREKKESFPLTVTSAQKNPTAFYLCASSNGLAGGGGEQFFGPGTRLTVL.

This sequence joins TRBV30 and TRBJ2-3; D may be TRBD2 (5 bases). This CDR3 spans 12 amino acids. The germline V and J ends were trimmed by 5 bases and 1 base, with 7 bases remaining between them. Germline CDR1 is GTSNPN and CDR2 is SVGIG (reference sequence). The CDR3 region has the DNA TGTGCCTGGGAGAGGGGCACAGATACGCAGTATTTT. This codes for CAWERGTDTQYF.

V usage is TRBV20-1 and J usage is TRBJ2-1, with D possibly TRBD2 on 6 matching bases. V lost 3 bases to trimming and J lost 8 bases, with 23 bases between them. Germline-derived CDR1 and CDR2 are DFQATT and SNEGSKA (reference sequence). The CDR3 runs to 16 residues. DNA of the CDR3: TGCAGTGCTAGTCCAATCCTAGCGAAGGCCATTTATGAGCAGTTCTTC. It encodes CSASPILAKAIYEQFF.

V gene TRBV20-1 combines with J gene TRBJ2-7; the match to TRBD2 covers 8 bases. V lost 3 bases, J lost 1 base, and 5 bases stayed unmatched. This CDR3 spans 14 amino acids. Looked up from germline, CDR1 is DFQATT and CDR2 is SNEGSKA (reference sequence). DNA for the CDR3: TGCAGTGCTAGTGCAGCGGGAGTTTCCTACGAGCAGTACTTC. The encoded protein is CSASAAGVSYEQYF.

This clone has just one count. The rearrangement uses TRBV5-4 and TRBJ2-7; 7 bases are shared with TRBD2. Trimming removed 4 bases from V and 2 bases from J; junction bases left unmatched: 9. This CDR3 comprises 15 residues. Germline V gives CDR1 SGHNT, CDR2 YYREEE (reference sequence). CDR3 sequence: CASSPVPGLPYEQYF. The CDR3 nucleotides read TGTGCCAGCAGCCCAGTACCGGGACTACCCTACGAGCAGTACTTC.

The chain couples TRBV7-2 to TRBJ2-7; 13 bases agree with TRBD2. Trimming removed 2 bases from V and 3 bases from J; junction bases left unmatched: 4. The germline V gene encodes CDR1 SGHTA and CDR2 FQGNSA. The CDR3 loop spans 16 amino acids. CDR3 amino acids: CASSLRTSGRGYEQYF. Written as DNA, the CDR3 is TGTGCCAGCAGCTTACGGACTAGCGGGAGAGGCTACGAGCAGTACTTC.

CDR3 protein: CASSPTPLVRTYEQYF. The CDR3, as DNA: TGTGCCAGCAGCCCCACTCCCTTAGTAAGAACCTACGAGCAGTACTTC. This chain links TRBV2 with TRBJ2-7; D is unclear. The CDR3 contains 16 residues. Deletions cut 6 bases from V and 2 bases from J, with 20 bases between. In germline, CDR1 is SNHLY, CDR2 FYNNEI.

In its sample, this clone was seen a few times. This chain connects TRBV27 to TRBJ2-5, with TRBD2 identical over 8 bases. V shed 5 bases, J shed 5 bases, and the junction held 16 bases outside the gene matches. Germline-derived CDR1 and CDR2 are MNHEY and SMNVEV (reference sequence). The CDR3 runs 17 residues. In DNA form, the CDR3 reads TGTGCCAGCAGTACTCGACAGGTCATAGCGGGACCTGAGACCCAGTACTTC. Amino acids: CASSTRQVIAGPETQYF.

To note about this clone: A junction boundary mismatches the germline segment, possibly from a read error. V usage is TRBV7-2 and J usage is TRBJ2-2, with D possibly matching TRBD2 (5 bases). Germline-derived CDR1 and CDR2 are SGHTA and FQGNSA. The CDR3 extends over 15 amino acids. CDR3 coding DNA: TGTGCCAGCAGCCTAGCTGAGACTAAGGGCGGGGAGCTGTTTTTT. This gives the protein CASSLAETKGGELFF.

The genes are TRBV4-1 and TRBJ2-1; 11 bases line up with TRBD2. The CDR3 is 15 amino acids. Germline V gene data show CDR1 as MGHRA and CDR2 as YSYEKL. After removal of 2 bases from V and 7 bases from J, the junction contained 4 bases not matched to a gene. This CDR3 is CASSQPGTSGNEQFF. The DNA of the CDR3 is TGCGCCAGCAGCCAACCCGGGACTAGCGGTAATGAGCAGTTCTTC.

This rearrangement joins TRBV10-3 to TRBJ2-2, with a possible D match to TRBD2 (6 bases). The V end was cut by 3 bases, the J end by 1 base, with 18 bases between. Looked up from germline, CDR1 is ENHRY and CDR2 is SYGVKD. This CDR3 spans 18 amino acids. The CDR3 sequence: CAISDFSGVGRNTGELFF. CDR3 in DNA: TGTGCCATCAGTGACTTCTCGGGGGTGGGGCGGAACACCGGGGAGCTGTTTTTT.

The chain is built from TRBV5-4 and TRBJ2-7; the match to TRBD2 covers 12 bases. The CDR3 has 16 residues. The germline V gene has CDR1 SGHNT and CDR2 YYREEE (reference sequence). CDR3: CPRSWGASGGAREQYF. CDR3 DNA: TGTCCCCGCAGCTGGGGGGCTAGCGGGGGGGCTCGGGAGCAGTACTTC. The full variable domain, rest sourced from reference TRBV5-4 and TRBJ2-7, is ETGVTQSPTHLIKTRGQQVTLRCSSQSGHNTVSWYQQALGQGPQFIFQYYREEENGRGNFPPRFSGLQFPNYSSELNVNALELDDSALYLCPRSWGASGGAREQYFGPGTRLTVT.

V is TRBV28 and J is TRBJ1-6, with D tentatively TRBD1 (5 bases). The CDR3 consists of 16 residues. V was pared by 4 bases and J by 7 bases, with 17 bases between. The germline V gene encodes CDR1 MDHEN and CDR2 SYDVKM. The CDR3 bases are TGTGCCAGCAGTTATGAATCGGGGGGAACAAATTCACCCCTCCACTTT. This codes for CASSYESGGTNSPLHF.

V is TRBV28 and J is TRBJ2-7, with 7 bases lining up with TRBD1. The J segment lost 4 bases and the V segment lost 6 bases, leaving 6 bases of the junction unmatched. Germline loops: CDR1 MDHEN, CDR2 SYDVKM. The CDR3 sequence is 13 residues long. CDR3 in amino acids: CASRIGTVYEQYF. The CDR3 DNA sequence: TGTGCCAGCAGGATAGGGACAGTTTACGAGCAGTACTTC. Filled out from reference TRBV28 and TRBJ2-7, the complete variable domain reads DVKVTQSSRYLVKRTGEKVFLECVQDMDHENMFWYRQDPGLGLRLIYFSYDVKMKEKGDIPEGYSVSREKKERFSLILESASTNQTSMYLCASRIGTVYEQYFGPGTRLTVT.

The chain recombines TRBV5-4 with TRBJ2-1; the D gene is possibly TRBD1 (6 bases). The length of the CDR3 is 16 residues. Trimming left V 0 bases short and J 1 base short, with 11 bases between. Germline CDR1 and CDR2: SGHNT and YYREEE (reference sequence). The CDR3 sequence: CASSLASGESYNEQFF. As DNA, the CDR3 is TGTGCCAGCAGCTTGGCCTCAGGGGAGTCCTACAATGAGCAGTTCTTC.